The clone carrying this T cell receptor (beta chain) was detected only once. This entry comes from a study of Siglec-9 on CD8 T cells in melanoma. Sequencing used immunoSEQ multiplex PCR; TCRdb keeps in-frame clones, though not all of them. The sample includes more than 30,000 clones, about 80% seen only once; the top ten take around 1.7%. The CDR3 totals 12 residues. Germline-derived CDR1 and CDR2 are SGHVS and FQNEAQ. V gave up 8 bases and J gave up 0 bases, with 5 bases separating them. The chain has TRBV7-8 and TRBJ1-3; D not resolved. This sequence originates from a human donor in good health. Sequences were obtained from Siglec-9- CD8+ T cells sorted from blood. The CDR3 nucleotides are TGTGCCAGCGTGGACTCTGGAAACACCATATATTTT. This gives the protein CASVDSGNTIYF.